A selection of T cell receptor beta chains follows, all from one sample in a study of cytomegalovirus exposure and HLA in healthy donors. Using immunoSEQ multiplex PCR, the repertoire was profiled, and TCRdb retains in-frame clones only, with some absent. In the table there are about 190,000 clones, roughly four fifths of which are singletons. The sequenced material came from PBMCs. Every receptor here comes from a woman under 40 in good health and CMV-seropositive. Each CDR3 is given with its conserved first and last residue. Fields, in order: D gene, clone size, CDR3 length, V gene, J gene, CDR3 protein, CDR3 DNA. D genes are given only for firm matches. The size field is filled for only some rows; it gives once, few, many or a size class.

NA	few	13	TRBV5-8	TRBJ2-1	CASSLGTNNEQFF	TGTGCCAGCAGCCTGGGGACAAACAATGAGCAGTTCTTC
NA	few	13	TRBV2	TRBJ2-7	CASKPRVSYEQYF	TGTGCCAGTAAGCCTAGAGTTTCCTACGAGCAGTACTTC
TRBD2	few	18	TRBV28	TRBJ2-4	CASSLAPGGGLAKNIQYF	TGTGCCAGCAGTTTGGCGCCGGGAGGGGGACTAGCCAAAAACATTCAGTACTTC
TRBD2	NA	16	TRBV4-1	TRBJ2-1	CASSHPRREVGNEQFF	TGCGCCAGCAGCCATCCGCGGCGGGAGGTTGGCAATGAGCAGTTCTTC
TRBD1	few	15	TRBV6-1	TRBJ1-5	CASSPTGGGNQPQHF	TGTGCCAGCAGTCCGACAGGGGGCGGCAATCAGCCCCAGCATTTT
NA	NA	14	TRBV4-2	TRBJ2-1	CASSQEGVPNEQFF	TGTGCCAGCAGCCAAGAAGGGGTCCCCAATGAGCAGTTCTTC
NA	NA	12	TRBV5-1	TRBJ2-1	CASSPGENEQFF	TGCGCCAGCAGCCCCGGGGAGAATGAGCAGTTCTTC
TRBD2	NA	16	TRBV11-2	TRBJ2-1	CASSLMASGIHNEQFF	TGTGCCAGCAGCTTAATGGCTAGCGGGATTCACAATGAGCAGTTCTTC
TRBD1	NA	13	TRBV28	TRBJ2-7	CASQTTGTYEQYF	TGTGCCAGCCAAACGACAGGGACCTACGAGCAGTACTTC
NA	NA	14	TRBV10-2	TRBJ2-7	CASSAERNSYEQYF	TGCGCCAGCAGTGCTGAACGAAACAGCTACGAGCAGTACTTC
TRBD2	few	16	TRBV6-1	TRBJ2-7	CASSAQAGVSSYEQYF	TGTGCCAGCAGTGCCCAAGCGGGGGTAAGCTCCTACGAGCAGTACTTC
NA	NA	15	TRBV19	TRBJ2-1	CASSIARGSANEQFF	TGTGCCAGTAGTATAGCTAGAGGGAGTGCGAATGAGCAGTTCTTC
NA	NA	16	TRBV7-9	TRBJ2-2	CASSPRLVTVAGELFF	TGTGCCAGCAGCCCCCGACTAGTTACGGTGGCCGGGGAGCTGTTTTTT
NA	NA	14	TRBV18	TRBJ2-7	CASSPPGLSYEQYF	TGTGCCAGCTCACCTCCGGGACTTTCCTACGAGCAGTACTTC
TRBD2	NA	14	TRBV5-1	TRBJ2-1	CASSSGSGNREQFF	TGCGCCAGCAGCTCGGGAAGCGGGAATCGCGAGCAGTTCTTC
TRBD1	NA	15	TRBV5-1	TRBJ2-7	CASSWSGDRVIEQYF	TGCGCCAGCAGCTGGTCCGGTGACAGGGTCATCGAGCAGTACTTC
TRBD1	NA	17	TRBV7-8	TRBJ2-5	CASSSPRGQGDQETQYF	TGTGCCAGCAGCTCCCCCCGGGGACAGGGCGACCAAGAGACCCAGTACTTC
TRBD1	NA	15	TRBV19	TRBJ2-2	CASIADRLNTGELFF	TGTGCCAGTATCGCGGACAGGCTGAACACCGGGGAGCTGTTTTTT
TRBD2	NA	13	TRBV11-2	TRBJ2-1	CASRLAGSNEQFF	TGTGCCAGCAGACTAGCGGGGTCCAATGAGCAGTTCTTC
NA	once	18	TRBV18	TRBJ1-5	CASSPPGVTGASNQPQHF	TGTGCCAGCTCACCACCGGGGGTGACAGGTGCAAGCAATCAGCCCCAGCATTTT
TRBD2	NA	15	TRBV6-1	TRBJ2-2	CASSPGAGGTGELFF	TGTGCCAGCAGTCCGGGAGCGGGAGGCACCGGGGAGCTGTTTTTT
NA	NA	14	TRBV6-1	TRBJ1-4	CASNPDTPTEKLFF	TGTGCCAGCAATCCGGACACGCCGACTGAAAAACTGTTTTTT
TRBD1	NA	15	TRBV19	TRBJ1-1	CASTRDRTPNTEAFF	TGTGCCAGTACCCGGGACAGGACTCCGAACACTGAAGCTTTCTTT
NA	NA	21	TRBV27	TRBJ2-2	CASRTGRTGFSGRADTGELFF	TGTGCCAGCCGAACCGGTCGGACAGGGTTTAGCGGGAGAGCCGATACCGGGGAGCTGTTTTTT
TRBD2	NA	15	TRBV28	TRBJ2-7	CASSSGRTSGHEQYF	TGTGCCAGCAGTTCGGGTAGGACTAGCGGTCACGAGCAGTACTTC
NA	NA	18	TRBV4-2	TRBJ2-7	CASSQGNPTGLSSYEQYF	TGTGCCAGCAGCCAAGGAAATCCAACAGGGCTAAGCTCCTACGAGCAGTACTTC
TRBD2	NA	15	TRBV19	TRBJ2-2	CASSSGLAATGELFF	TGTGCCAGTAGTTCGGGACTAGCGGCCACCGGGGAGCTGTTTTTT
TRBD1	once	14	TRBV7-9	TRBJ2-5	CSSSAGQGYETQYF	TGTTCCAGCAGCGCGGGACAGGGATACGAGACCCAGTACTTC
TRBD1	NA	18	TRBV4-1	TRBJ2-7	CASSPKGQGALRTYEQYF	TGCGCCAGCAGTCCGAAAGGGCAGGGGGCGCTGAGGACCTACGAGCAGTACTTC
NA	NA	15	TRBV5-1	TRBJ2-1	CASSCDQGLYNEQFF	TGCGCCAGCAGCTGTGACCAGGGGCTATACAATGAGCAGTTCTTC
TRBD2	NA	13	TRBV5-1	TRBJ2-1	CASSLGTSGEQFF	TGCGCCAGCAGCTTGGGAACTAGCGGTGAGCAGTTCTTC
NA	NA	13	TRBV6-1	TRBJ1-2	CASSEGGPYGYTF	TGTGCCAGCAGTGAAGGGGGGCCCTATGGCTACACCTTC
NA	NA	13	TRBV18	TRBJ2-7	CASSPPQGSEQYF	TGTGCCAGCTCACCACCCCAGGGGAGTGAGCAGTACTTC
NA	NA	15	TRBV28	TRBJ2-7	CASSLKRSRGGEQYF	TGTGCCAGCAGTTTGAAGAGGTCGCGAGGGGGTGAGCAGTACTTC
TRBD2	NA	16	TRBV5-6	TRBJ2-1	CASSFGGGQGYNEQFF	TGTGCCAGCAGCTTTGGCGGGGGGCAAGGGTACAATGAGCAGTTCTTC
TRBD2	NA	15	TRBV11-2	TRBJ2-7	CASSLFTSGSYEQYF	TGTGCCAGCAGCTTATTCACTAGCGGGTCCTACGAGCAGTACTTC
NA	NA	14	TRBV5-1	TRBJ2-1	CASRLGRGNNEQFF	TGCGCCAGCCGACTGGGCAGGGGAAACAATGAGCAGTTCTTC
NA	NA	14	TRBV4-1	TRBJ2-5	CASSQTIGGETQYF	TGCGCCAGCAGCCAAACAATCGGGGGTGAGACCCAGTACTTC
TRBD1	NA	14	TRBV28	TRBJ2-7	CASKAGTGVYEQYF	TGTGCCAGCAAGGCCGGGACAGGGGTCTACGAGCAGTACTTC
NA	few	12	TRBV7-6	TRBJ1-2	CASQPESGGYTF	TGTGCCAGCCAACCGGAATCGGGAGGCTACACCTTC
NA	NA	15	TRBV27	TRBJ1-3	CASSSTGNAGNTIYF	TGTGCCAGCAGTTCAACAGGAAATGCTGGAAACACCATATATTTT
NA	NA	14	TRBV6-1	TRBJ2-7	CASRRLRDGYEQYF	TGTGCTAGCAGAAGACTCAGGGATGGCTACGAGCAGTACTTC
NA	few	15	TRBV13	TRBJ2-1	CASSLVPSPKGEQFF	TGTGCCAGCAGCTTAGTGCCTAGCCCCAAGGGTGAGCAGTTCTTC
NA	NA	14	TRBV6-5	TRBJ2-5	CASSMTGRGETQYF	TGTGCCAGCAGTATGACAGGTCGCGGGGAGACCCAGTACTTC
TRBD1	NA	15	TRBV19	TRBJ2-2	CATRGDRVNTGELFF	TGTGCCACCAGAGGGGACAGGGTGAACACCGGGGAGCTGTTTTTT
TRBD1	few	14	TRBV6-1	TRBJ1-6	CASSDRQGNSPLHF	TGTGCCAGCAGTGACCGACAGGGAAATTCACCCCTCCACTTT
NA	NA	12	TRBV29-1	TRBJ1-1	CSVGQRTTEAFF	TGCAGCGTAGGTCAGCGCACGACTGAAGCTTTCTTT
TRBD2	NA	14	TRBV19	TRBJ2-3	CASSTGTSGSLWYF	TGTGCCAGTAGTACAGGGACTAGCGGGAGTTTGTGGTATTTT